This T cell receptor beta chain was identified in a study of intratumoral heterogeneity in liver cancer. Study information: Most patients were male, with a median age of about 67 years.

Generated by immunoSEQ multiplex PCR, the TCRdb table keeps only in-frame clones and is missing some. The sample holds about 20,000 clones, around 73% seen once. The junction had 0 bases not matched to a gene; V was cut back by 0 bases and J by 2 bases. This CDR3 comprises 14 residues. The V gene's germline CDR1 is SGHRS and CDR2 YFSETQ. The sequence came from an older woman with hepatocellular carcinoma. This specimen consisted of tumor-adjacent normal tissue, obtained before any cancer treatment. The V and J genes are TRBV5-1 and TRBJ2-3, with TRBD1 matching over 7 bases. DNA of the CDR3: TGCGCCAGCAGCTTGGAGGGGGCCACAGATACGCAGTATTTT. The encoded protein is CASSLEGATDTQYF.